Listed below are T cell receptor beta chains from one sample, sequenced in a study of cytomegalovirus exposure and HLA in healthy donors. Produced via immunoSEQ multiplex PCR; TCRdb's table is partial and in-frame only. In the table there are approximately 110,000 clones, around 85% of which are singletons. Sequencing was done on a sample of PBMCs. The receptors originated from a man aged 25-40 years in good health and CMV-seropositive. Both conserved end residues are part of each CDR3. The D gene is left open where the match is weak. Some rows have no size entry. The others give once, few or many, or a class for an expanded clone.

CDR3 protein	CDR3 DNA	D gene	V gene	J gene	clone size
CASSVQLLAGGQETQYF	TGTGCCAGCAGCGTCCAGTTACTAGCGGGGGGGCAAGAGACCCAGTACTTC	TRBD2	TRBV7-9	TRBJ2-5	-
CASAQDNYGYTF	TGTGCTAGTGCCCAGGACAATTATGGCTACACCTTC	-	TRBV12-5	TRBJ1-2	-
CASSPWGDYNEQFF	TGTGCCAGCAGCCCTTGGGGGGACTACAATGAGCAGTTCTTC	-	TRBV6-6	TRBJ2-1	once
CATDQGSGNTIYF	TGTGCCACCGATCAGGGCTCTGGAAACACCATATATTTT	-	TRBV28	TRBJ1-3	-
CASSFQTGSPLHF	TGTGCCAGCAGTTTCCAGACGGGTTCACCCCTCCACTTT	-	TRBV6-6	TRBJ1-6	-
CSVGLLGVMNTEAFF	TGCAGCGTTGGCTTGCTAGGGGTCATGAACACTGAAGCTTTCTTT	-	TRBV29-1	TRBJ1-1	few
CAWSVLDSNQPQHF	TGTGCCTGGAGTGTGTTAGATAGCAATCAGCCCCAGCATTTT	-	TRBV30	TRBJ1-5	-
CAISDNRGKAEAFF	TGTGCCATCAGTGATAACAGGGGGAAAGCTGAAGCTTTCTTT	TRBD1	TRBV10-3	TRBJ1-1	-
CASSLASGNQPQHF	TGTGCCAGCAGCTTAGCTTCGGGCAATCAGCCCCAGCATTTT	-	TRBV7-9	TRBJ1-5	-
CASSLGGRSYEQYF	TGTGCCAGCAGCTTGGGGGGGCGGTCCTACGAGCAGTACTTC	-	TRBV5-4	TRBJ2-7	-
CASSDRGLTDTQYF	TGTGCCAGTTCGGACAGGGGGCTTACAGATACGCAGTATTTT	TRBD1	TRBV6-4	TRBJ2-3	-
CASSVDRGRAYEQYF	TGTGCCAGCAGTGTCGACAGGGGGCGAGCGTACGAGCAGTACTTC	TRBD1	TRBV27	TRBJ2-7	once
CSVLSGEETQYF	TGCAGCGTTCTTAGCGGGGAAGAGACCCAGTACTTC	TRBD2	TRBV29-1	TRBJ2-5	-
CASSMDRANYGYTF	TGTGCCAGTAGTATGGACAGGGCTAACTATGGCTACACCTTC	TRBD1	TRBV19	TRBJ1-2	few
CASSIRLAGATGELFF	TGTGCCAGCAGCATCAGACTAGCGGGGGCGACCGGGGAGCTGTTTTTT	TRBD2	TRBV5-6	TRBJ2-2	-
CASSATETYEQYF	TGCGCCAGCAGCGCGACGGAGACCTACGAGCAGTACTTC	-	TRBV5-1	TRBJ2-7	many
CASSGGLLPRRQYF	TGTGCCAGCTCCGGGGGTCTACTCCCACGGAGGCAGTACTTC	-	TRBV11-2	TRBJ2-7	-
CASSIMTGPAEAFF	TGTGCCAGCAGCATAATGACAGGGCCCGCTGAAGCTTTCTTT	TRBD1	TRBV7-2	TRBJ1-1	medium-sized
CASSGHPTNEKLFF	TGTGCCAGCAGCGGACACCCGACTAATGAAAAACTGTTTTTT	-	TRBV7-9	TRBJ1-4	-
CASTQRGTDTQYF	TGTGCCAGCACCCAGCGGGGCACAGATACGCAGTATTTT	-	TRBV6-5	TRBJ2-3	-
CASSLGLGQVTSPLHF	TGTGCCAGCAGCTTAGGGCTGGGACAGGTGACTTCACCCCTCCACTTT	TRBD1	TRBV5-6	TRBJ1-6	-
CAISDLAGGTGELFF	TGTGCCATCAGTGACCTAGCGGGGGGGACCGGGGAGCTGTTTTTT	TRBD2	TRBV10-3	TRBJ2-2	once
CASSRGQGGTDTQYF	TGTGCCAGCAGCAGAGGACAGGGTGGAACAGATACGCAGTATTTT	TRBD1	TRBV5-8	TRBJ2-3	once
CASSLANRGFTEAFF	TGTGCCAGCAGCTTGGCCAATAGGGGGTTTACTGAAGCTTTCTTT	-	TRBV5-6	TRBJ1-1	-
CASIARTGWDTEAFF	TGTGCCAGCATCGCACGGACAGGGTGGGACACTGAAGCTTTCTTT	TRBD1	TRBV6-1	TRBJ1-1	-
CATARLGTGSREQYF	TGTGCCACCGCACGGCTTGGGACAGGGTCACGCGAGCAGTACTTC	TRBD1	TRBV2	TRBJ2-7	-
CASSGTSGLETQYF	TGTGCCAGTAGTGGGACTAGCGGGTTGGAGACCCAGTACTTC	TRBD2	TRBV19	TRBJ2-5	-
CASSPRGDSVLYGYTF	TGTGCCAGCAGCCCGCGCGGGGACAGCGTCTTATATGGCTACACCTTC	TRBD1	TRBV7-9	TRBJ1-2	once
CASSPGASNQPQHF	TGTGCCAGCAGTCCAGGGGCAAGCAATCAGCCCCAGCATTTT	-	TRBV27	TRBJ1-5	-
CASSAVGRDTGELFF	TGTGCCAGCAGCGCGGTAGGGAGAGACACCGGGGAGCTGTTTTTT	-	TRBV5-4	TRBJ2-2	-
CASSLADRGSYEQYF	TGCGCCAGCAGCTTGGCGGACAGGGGATCCTACGAGCAGTACTTC	TRBD1	TRBV5-1	TRBJ2-7	-
CASSLQGGAAQETQYF	TGTGCCAGCTCACTCCAAGGGGGGGCAGCCCAAGAGACCCAGTACTTC	-	TRBV18	TRBJ2-5	once
CASSVGAGGNSPLHF	TGTGCCAGCAGCGTAGGGGCAGGGGGGAATTCACCCCTCCACTTT	TRBD1	TRBV9	TRBJ1-6	-
CASSPRQGGAFF	TGTGCCAGCAGCCCCAGACAGGGAGGAGCTTTCTTT	TRBD1	TRBV11-2	TRBJ1-1	-
CASSLVGGAEAFF	TGTGCCAGCAGCTTAGTTGGGGGCGCTGAAGCTTTCTTT	-	TRBV7-9	TRBJ1-1	-
CASSYPRGGSYNEQFF	TGTGCCAGCAGTTACCCTCGGGGGGGCTCCTACAATGAGCAGTTCTTC	TRBD2	TRBV6-6	TRBJ2-1	-
CAISQSHEQYF	TGTGCCATCAGCCAGTCTCACGAGCAGTACTTC	-	TRBV10-3	TRBJ2-7	-
CASSESLTSGGTQYF	TGCGCCAGCAGTGAAAGTTTGACTAGCGGGGGTACGCAGTATTTT	TRBD2	TRBV10-1	TRBJ2-3	-
CASSETRESYNSPLHF	TGTGCCAGCAGCGAGACCAGGGAATCCTATAATTCACCCCTCCACTTT	-	TRBV9	TRBJ1-6	-
CASSQGDYGYTF	TGTGCCAGCAGCCAAGGAGACTATGGCTACACCTTC	-	TRBV14	TRBJ1-2	-
CASSQRAGGSAYEQYF	TGCGCCAGCAGCCAGAGAGCGGGGGGCTCTGCCTACGAGCAGTACTTC	TRBD2	TRBV4-1	TRBJ2-7	-
CASSFRTGPNEKLFF	TGTGCCAGCAGCTTCCGGACAGGCCCTAATGAAAAACTGTTTTTT	TRBD1	TRBV5-6	TRBJ1-4	-
CASSLEGQGGGYTF	TGTGCCAGCAGCTTAGAGGGACAGGGAGGAGGCTACACCTTC	TRBD1	TRBV7-9	TRBJ1-2	-
CASSSPRGQANTEAFF	TGTGCCAGCAGCTCCCCCCGGGGACAGGCTAACACTGAAGCTTTCTTT	TRBD1	TRBV13	TRBJ1-1	-
CASSSGQPGTQYF	TGTGCCAGCAGCTCTGGACAGCCGGGGACCCAGTACTTC	-	TRBV7-8	TRBJ2-5	-
CASSPRNLGVDEKLFF	TGTGCCAGCTCACCACGGAACCTCGGGGTGGATGAAAAACTGTTTTTT	-	TRBV18	TRBJ1-4	-